The sequence of this T cell receptor beta chain was determined in a study of shared clonotypes between healthy human individuals. In replicate PCRs of unsorted PBMC, 300 ng DNA, around 30,000 T cell genomes, was used. On ten immunoSEQ deep assay plates, unsorted PBMC DNA was sequenced. Clones were sequenced by immunoSEQ multiplex PCR, and TCRdb holds only the in-frame ones, with some missing. The profile covers a few hundred thousand clones, with around 77% appearing a single time and 12% taken by the ten largest. Sequencing used PBMCs. This receptor was taken from a woman in her thirties or forties in good health. Some clones in this sample may be carry-over from other donors' samples.

The CDR3 is CASSWAGTGNTEAFF. The CDR3 DNA sequence: TGCGCCAGCAGCTGGGCCGGGACAGGGAACACTGAAGCTTTCTTT. The V gene is TRBV5-1, the J gene TRBJ1-1; 8 nucleotides agree with TRBD1. The CDR3 consists of 15 residues. CDR1 SGHRS and CDR2 YFSETQ come from the germline V gene. Trimming took 3 bases from V and 1 from J; bases not matched to a gene: 5.